This TCR beta chain was obtained from a study of T cells in Graves' hyperthyroidism and ophthalmopathy. The study, taken as a whole, reports: The model made its ophthalmopathy prediction, and onset followed a median approximately 7 months later. Blood also showed most of the thyroid clonotypes that were expanded above 0.001.

Stable disease denoted Graves' hyperthyroidism without ophthalmopathy progression within 18 months. Clinical symptoms, serum thyroxine, TRAb, thyroid ultrasound and orbital computed tomography established diagnosis. Amplification of TCR beta CDR3 regions was performed using RNA transcripts as template. First-round RT-PCR targeting the TCR CDR3 was performed with the HTBI primer set. TCRdb re-derived calls from the multiplex PCR reads in MiXCR, one entry per CDR3 protein. The sample shows some 690,000 distinct CDR3 sequences, roughly 17% of them seen only once. The CDR3 loop spans 14 amino acids. V lost 1 base to trimming and J lost 5 bases; unmatched junction nucleotides: 3. Per the germline V gene, CDR1 is DFQATT and CDR2 is SNEGSKA (reference sequence). This clonotype turned up a few times. Antigen specificity is unknown.

The origin of this receptor is a man aged 45-60 years with Graves' hyperthyroidism. The rearrangement links TRBV20-1 to TRBJ2-1; 9 bases agree with TRBD1. Sequences were obtained from blood. The CDR3: CSARAQGANNEQFF. In nucleotides, the CDR3 is TGCAGTGCTAGAGCACAGGGGGCGAACAATGAGCAGTTCTTC.